The source of this T cell receptor (beta chain) is a study of T cell repertoires in cytomegalovirus infection. Findings of the study overall: Using cumulative public TCR beta family frequency, the authors identified those who carried CMV together with the relevant HLA. In two of eight donors, the top clonotype was HLA-C-restricted CMV-specific.

This clonotype has more than one count but fewer than ten. Its target is not known. Germline V gives CDR1 MNHNS, CDR2 SASEGT. The V end was cut by 2 bases, the J end by 0 bases, with 13 bases between. This CDR3 contains 17 residues. TCRdb re-derived calls from the reads in MiXCR, one entry per CDR3 protein. This sample yields 700,000 to 950,000 distinct CDR3 sequences, of which around a third are seen a single time; 9.5% to 15% belongs to the top ten. Sample: cultured CD8+ T cells from PBMCs, taken from culture after CMV antigen stimulation. V gene TRBV6-1 combines with J gene TRBJ1-4; D unresolved. The receptor was isolated from a human donor in good health (CMV status not recorded). Some clones in this sample may be carry-over from other donors' samples. Here the CDR3 DNA reads TGTGCCAGCAGTGAACCACGCCAAGCGCCAACTAATGAAAAACTGTTTTTT. This encodes CASSEPRQAPTNEKLFF.